These T cell receptor beta chains were read from a single sample in a study of blood T cell repertoires in COVID-19. Produced via immunoSEQ multiplex PCR; TCRdb's table is partial and in-frame only. This table has 37,000 or so clones, around four fifths appearing once. Sequenced material: peripheral blood. The receptors were sampled from a human donor in a cohort sampled during active COVID-19. Each CDR3 is given with its conserved first and last residue. A D gene is named only where the DNA matches it firmly. A clone size is listed for some rows: how often the clone was seen (once, few, many), or a class if it is expanded.

>NA|TRBV30|TRBJ1-1|NA
TGTGCCTGGAGGTTCGGGGGGGCTTTACCTGAAGCTTTCTTT
CAWRFGGALPEAFF
>NA|TRBV27|TRBJ1-5|NA
TGTGCCAGCAGTATAGGGGGGGATAATCAGCCCCAGCATTTT
CASSIGGDNQPQHF
>NA|TRBV28|TRBJ2-3|TRBD1
TGTGCCAGCAGTTCAGGGGGAAGAGATACGCAGTATTTT
CASSSGGRDTQYF
>NA|TRBV19|TRBJ1-1|TRBD1
TGTGCCAGTAGCAAGTCAACCGGGACAGGCGACACTGAAGCTTTCTTT
CASSKSTGTGDTEAFF
>NA|TRBV29-1|TRBJ1-2|NA
TGCAGCGTTGAAGATGGGCTGAACTATGGCTACACCTTC
CSVEDGLNYGYTF
>once|TRBV19|TRBJ1-3|TRBD1
TGTGCCAGTAGCCCACCGACAGGGCGCGTTGGAAACACCATATATTTT
CASSPPTGRVGNTIYF
>NA|TRBV28|TRBJ2-5|TRBD1
TGTGCCAGCAGTTTATACAGGGGTACCCAGTACTTC
CASSLYRGTQYF
>NA|TRBV6-5|TRBJ1-1|NA
TGTGCCAGCAGTTACTCCTCAAACGGCGGCCCTGAAGCTTTCTTT
CASSYSSNGGPEAFF
>NA|TRBV5-4|TRBJ2-5|TRBD2
TGTGCCAGCAGCATGGGACTAGCGGAAGAGACCCAGTACTTC
CASSMGLAEETQYF
>once|TRBV5-4|TRBJ2-3|TRBD2
TGTGCCAGCAGCACCTACAGTGGACTAGCCCCAGATACGCAGTATTTT
CASSTYSGLAPDTQYF
>NA|TRBV7-2|TRBJ1-6|TRBD1
TGTGCCAGCAGCCCCCGACAGGGAGCCAATTCACCCCTCCACTTT
CASSPRQGANSPLHF
>NA|TRBV6-5|TRBJ1-5|TRBD1
TGTGCCAGCAGCAGCGGGACAGGGTCATCGACCCAGCATTTT
CASSSGTGSSTQHF
>NA|TRBV27|TRBJ1-4|NA
TGTGCCAGCAGTTTATGGGGGCTCAGCGTAGAAAAACTGTTTTTT
CASSLWGLSVEKLFF
>NA|TRBV6-5|TRBJ1-2|NA
TGTGCCTTTCGACTGGCGGGAAACTATGGCTACACCTTC
CAFRLAGNYGYTF
>NA|TRBV7-3|TRBJ1-2|NA
TGTGCCAGCAGCTCGCCGGGTCGGGGCTACACCTTC
CASSSPGRGYTF
>NA|TRBV20-1|TRBJ1-2|NA
TGCAGTGGGGGGGGTGGCTACACCTTC
CSGGGGYTF
>NA|TRBV6-6|TRBJ1-1|TRBD1
TGTGCCAGCAGTCACGGTCGCCCTGGACAGGGGAAGAGGGCTGAAGCTTTCTTT
CASSHGRPGQGKRAEAFF
>NA|TRBV7-2|TRBJ2-3|NA
TGTGCCAGCAGAACCGGAGGGACGGGCACAGATACGCAGTATTTT
CASRTGGTGTDTQYF
>NA|TRBV6-1|TRBJ2-3|NA
TGTGCCAGCAGTGAACGACAGAATACGCAGTATTTT
CASSERQNTQYF
>once|TRBV3-1/TRBV3-2|TRBJ1-1|TRBD1
TGTGCCAGCAGCCAAGGATGGGACAGATCGAACACTGAAGCTTTCTTT
CASSQGWDRSNTEAFF
>few|TRBV19|TRBJ1-5|TRBD1
TGTGCCAGTAGTATTAGGACAGGGGAGGGAAAGCCCCAGCATTTT
CASSIRTGEGKPQHF
>NA|TRBV5-6|TRBJ2-1|TRBD1
TGTGCCAGCAGCCACTACAGACAGGGACCTTCCTACAATGAGCAGTTCTTC
CASSHYRQGPSYNEQFF
>NA|TRBV5-1|TRBJ2-7|NA
TGCGCCAGCAGCCTCCTTAGACACAGCTCCTACGAGCAGTACTTC
CASSLLRHSSYEQYF
>NA|TRBV20-1|TRBJ1-2|NA
TGCAGTGCTAATCAGGGCTATGGCTACACCTTC
CSANQGYGYTF
>NA|TRBV11-3|TRBJ2-3|TRBD1
TGTGCCAGCAGCTTAACCTACAGGGGGGGCACAGATACGCAGTATTTT
CASSLTYRGGTDTQYF
>NA|TRBV7-2|TRBJ2-6|NA
TGTGCCAGCAGCCAGTCCGCAGGAACAGGGGCCAACGTCCTGACTTTC
CASSQSAGTGANVLTF
>once|TRBV25-1|TRBJ2-7|NA
TGTGCCAGCAGTGACCGAATAGCGGACTCCTACGAGCAGTACTTC
CASSDRIADSYEQYF
>NA|TRBV7-6|TRBJ2-1|TRBD2
TGTGCCAGCAGCTTACTAGCGGGGGGGCCGAACGAGCAGTTCTTC
CASSLLAGGPNEQFF
>NA|TRBV6-5|TRBJ2-7|NA
TGTGCCAGCAGTTACTCGGGTAGGGGGTCCTACGAGCAGTACTTC
CASSYSGRGSYEQYF
>NA|TRBV6-5|TRBJ1-1|NA
TGTGCCAGCAGGGATACGGGGGGGAAGAACACTGAAGCTTTCTTT
CASRDTGGKNTEAFF
>NA|TRBV7-9|TRBJ1-4|NA
TGTGCCAGCACTCAACAAAATGAAAAACTGTTTTTT
CASTQQNEKLFF